The 23 T cell receptor beta chains below all came from one sample that was sequenced in a study of response to subunit inactivated influenza vaccine. One entry per CDR3 protein results from TCRdb running MiXCR on the RT-PCR reads. The data contain fewer than 600,000 distinct CDR3 sequences, 6.5% to 8% of them singletons. The sample consisted of PBMCs from blood, taken less than 30 months after vaccination. The receptors were sampled from a man aged 50 to 75 who received an inactivated influenza vaccine.

This chain links TRBV7-2 with TRBJ2-3; TRBD2 aligns across 15 bases. Germline V gives CDR1 SGHTA, CDR2 FQGNSA. CDR3 length: 17 amino acids. J gave up 4 bases and V 4 bases, and 6 bases lay outside the gene matches. In nucleotides, the CDR3 is TGTGCCAGCAGCTCAGGACTAGCGGGAGGGAGCGCAGATACGCAGTATTTT. This encodes CASSSGLAGGSADTQYF.

This clonotype turned up a few times. The chain uses TRBV6-5 and TRBJ2-3; no clear D. V was shortened by 0 bases and J by 2 bases, with 15 bases between the two germline ends. Germline CDR1 is MNHEY and CDR2 is SVGAGI. The CDR3 totals 17 residues. The CDR3 loop reads CASSYSVLSLHTDTQYF. The CDR3 bases are TGTGCCAGCAGTTACTCAGTTCTGTCCCTCCACACAGATACGCAGTATTTT.

With respect to this clonotype: A read error may be the cause here, since a much bigger clone is one base away. The chain combines TRBV5-1 with TRBJ1-1, with 8 bases lining up with TRBD1. The germline gives CDR1 SGHRS, CDR2 YFSETQ. V was pared by 1 base and J by 0 bases, with 2 bases of the junction left unmatched. The CDR3 consists of 15 residues. The CDR3 spells CASSLPGGLNTEAFF. In nucleotides, the CDR3 is TGCGCCAGCAGCTTGCCAGGGGGCTTGAACACTGAAGCTTTCTTT.

This clonotype was observed at least ten times. This chain uses TRBV9 with TRBJ2-1, with 7 nucleotides matching TRBD2. The CDR3 is made up of 19 amino acids. Germline CDR1 SGDLS, CDR2 YYNGEE. V shed 4 bases, J shed 8 bases, and the junction held 24 bases outside the gene matches. DNA of the CDR3: TGTGCCAGCAGCCCTGGTTGGGAGTGGGGCGGGAGTAAGTTAGATGAGCAGTTCTTC. It translates to CASSPGWEWGGSKLDEQFF.

A few counts support this clonotype. The V and J genes are TRBV6-4 and TRBJ1-5, with D maybe TRBD1 (5 bases). Trimming left V 7 bases short and J 0 bases short, with 22 bases between. Germline V gene sequence: CDR1 MRHNA, CDR2 SNTAGT. The CDR3 is 18 residues long. The CDR3 loop is CASKVFNGGARSNQPQHF. Here the CDR3 DNA reads TGTGCCAGCAAAGTTTTTAACGGAGGGGCGCGTAGCAATCAGCCCCAGCATTTT.

The chain uses TRBV6-1 and TRBJ1-1; D uncertain. Germline V gene sequence: CDR1 MNHNS, CDR2 SASEGT. The CDR3 has 14 residues. Trimming removed 7 bases from V and 4 bases from J, with 16 bases in between. CDR3 DNA sequence: TGTGCCAGCAATATGGACTTCGGCGGCACTGAAGCTTTCTTT. Translated, it gives CASNMDFGGTEAFF.

The chain couples TRBV29-1 to TRBJ2-7; TRBD1 might be the D (5 bases). Trimming removed 2 bases at V and 3 bases at J, with 11 bases between. Germline V CDR1 and CDR2: SQVTM, ANQGSEA. This CDR3 comprises 13 residues. The CDR3 loop is CSVERDSGYEQYF. CDR3 DNA: TGCAGCGTTGAACGAGACAGTGGCTACGAGCAGTACTTC.

This clonotype came up many times. V gene TRBV4-2 combines with J gene TRBJ1-4; D is perhaps TRBD1 (5 bases). In germline, CDR1 is LGHNA, CDR2 YNFKEQ. This CDR3 has 14 residues. Trimming left V 0 bases short and J 8 bases short, with 10 bases between. CDR3 protein: CASSQDQGREKLFF. CDR3 in DNA: TGTGCCAGCAGCCAAGATCAGGGCAGGGAAAAACTGTTTTTT.

The chain uses TRBV15 and TRBJ2-6; weak D call: TRBD1 (7 bases). Germline V CDR1 and CDR2: LNHNV, YYDKDF (reference sequence). The CDR3 is made up of 19 amino acids. V was trimmed by 2 bases and J by 0 bases, leaving 17 bases between them. CDR3 in amino acids: CATSRRQGGFSSGANVLTF. Here the CDR3 DNA reads TGTGCCACCAGCAGACGCCAGGGGGGTTTCAGCTCTGGGGCCAACGTCCTGACTTTC. Full variable domain (remainder filled in from reference TRBV15 and TRBJ2-6): DAMVIQNPRYQVTQFGKPVTLSCSQTLNHNVMYWYQQKSSQAPKLLFHYYDKDFNNEADTPDNFQSRRPNTSFCFLDIRSPGLGDTAMYLCATSRRQGGFSSGANVLTFGAGSRLTVL.

This clonotype was seen ten or more times. The chain is built from TRBV6-1 and TRBJ2-2; 9 bases agree with TRBD1. Germline V gene sequence: CDR1 MNHNS, CDR2 SASEGT. V shed 6 bases, J shed 7 bases, and the junction held 9 bases outside the gene matches. The CDR3 runs 15 residues. CDR3 nucleotides: TGTGCCAGCAGCAAAACAGGGGGCTACGGCGGGGAGCTGTTTTTT. It codes for CASSKTGGYGGELFF.

Ten or more counts support this clonotype. V is TRBV24-1 and J is TRBJ2-1, with 7 bases identical to TRBD2. The V segment lost 3 bases and the J segment 7 bases; nucleotides outside the gene matches: 11. The CDR3 is made up of 16 amino acids. CDR1 is KGHDR, CDR2 SFDVKD, per germline. The DNA of the CDR3 is TGTGCCACCAGTGATCTCGGGGAGGGTAGTGGGAATGAGCAGTTCTTC. It is translated as CATSDLGEGSGNEQFF.

The table lists this clonotype with a few counts. The chain uses TRBV20-1 and TRBJ1-2; D not certain. The V end was cut by 0 bases, the J end by 0 bases, with 8 bases between. This CDR3 has 14 amino acids. The germline V gene has CDR1 DFQATT and CDR2 SNEGSKA (reference sequence). For the CDR3, the DNA is TGCAGTGCTAGAGATTCACAGACTAACTATGGCTACACCTTC. This codes for CSARDSQTNYGYTF.

The chain joins TRBV15 to TRBJ1-2, with a possible D match to TRBD1 (5 bases). V was clipped by 0 bases and J by 3 bases, with 14 bases between them. CDR3 size: 16 residues. CDR1 is LNHNV and CDR2 is YYDKDF in the germline V gene (reference sequence). The CDR3 is CATSRDLGTGHYGYTF. The CDR3, as DNA: TGTGCCACCAGCAGAGATCTTGGAACAGGACACTATGGCTACACCTTC.

This clonotype was observed at least ten times. This chain links TRBV20-1 with TRBJ2-5; D may match TRBD1 or TRBD2 (7 bases each). The germline V gene encodes CDR1 DFQATT and CDR2 SNEGSKA (reference sequence). Between the trimmed V and J ends, which lost 6 bases and 3 bases, there was a span of 11 bases. The CDR3 is made up of 12 amino acids. CDR3 in DNA: TGCAGTGCAGCGGGGACAGAAGAGACCCAGTACTTC. It encodes CSAAGTEETQYF.

The chain uses TRBV10-3 and TRBJ2-3; a weak D match, TRBD1 (5 bases). Germline CDR1 is ENHRY and CDR2 is SYGVKD. Trimming shortened V by 6 bases and J by 4 bases, and 14 bases separated the two germline ends. The CDR3 covers 14 residues. The DNA for the CDR3 is TGTGCCATCAGGTCAGGACAAAGACCAGATACGCAGTATTTT. Amino acid sequence: CAIRSGQRPDTQYF.

The rearrangement uses TRBV20-1 and TRBJ2-1; D uncertain. The CDR3 length is 11 residues. Deletions cut 5 bases from V and 7 bases from J, with 9 bases between. Germline values: CDR1 DFQATT, CDR2 SNEGSKA (reference sequence). In DNA form, the CDR3 reads TGCAGTGCTCCTAAAATGAATGAGCAGTTCTTC. It encodes CSAPKMNEQFF.

This clonotype showed up just a few times. The rearrangement joins TRBV28 to TRBJ1-2; D might be TRBD1 (6 bases). Per the germline V gene, CDR1 is MDHEN and CDR2 is SYDVKM. The CDR3 sequence is 14 residues long. The germline V and J ends were trimmed by 6 bases and 3 bases, with 14 bases remaining between them. In nucleotides, the CDR3 is TGTGCCAGCAGCGAGGGGGGCGGGTACTATGGCTACACCTTC. This encodes CASSEGGGYYGYTF.

The V call is TRBV7-9, the J call TRBJ1-2; D unresolved. The germline CDR1 and CDR2 sequences are SEHNR and FQNEAQ (reference sequence). The CDR3 is 16 residues long. Trimming took off 5 bases at V and 6 bases at J, with 22 bases between the two ends. The CDR3 loop reads CASSPDGQILGDGYTF. DNA of the CDR3: TGTGCCAGCAGCCCCGACGGGCAGATCCTGGGTGATGGCTACACCTTC. The variable domain in full, completed from reference TRBV7-9 and TRBJ1-2, reads DTGVSQNPRHKITKRGQNVTFRCDPISEHNRLYWYRQTLGQGPEFLTYFQNEAQLEKSRLLSDRFSAERPKGSFSTLEIQRTEQGDSAMYLCASSPDGQILGDGYTFGSGTRLTVV.

This chain joins TRBV6-5 and TRBJ2-2; TRBD1 agrees at 9 bases. Germline lookup yields CDR1 MNHEY and CDR2 SVGAGI. The trim removed 2 bases at V and 6 bases at J, leaving 1 base unmatched. The CDR3 contains 14 residues. In nucleotides, the CDR3 is TGTGCCAGCAGTTACAGACAGGGGGCCGGGGAGCTGTTTTTT. Translation gives CASSYRQGAGELFF.

This clonotype came up once. The rearrangement uses TRBV5-6 and TRBJ2-3; D possibly corresponds to TRBD1 (6 bases). Germline V CDR1 and CDR2: SGHDT, YYEEEE. The CDR3 has 14 amino acids. V was shortened by 4 bases and J by 7 bases, with 16 bases between the two germline ends. CDR3 residues: CASSPADSPYTQYF. DNA of the CDR3: TGTGCCAGCAGCCCCGCGGACAGTCCCTATACGCAGTATTTT.

This chain joins TRBV7-8 and TRBJ1-2; D unclear. The CDR3 sequence is 13 residues long. Trimming removed 1 base from V and 3 bases from J, with 6 bases in between. Per the germline V gene, CDR1 is SGHVS and CDR2 is FQNEAQ. CDR3 region: CASSLGLDYGYTF. CDR3 DNA sequence: TGTGCCAGCAGCTTAGGCCTTGACTATGGCTACACCTTC.

V and J are TRBV28 and TRBJ2-7; 14 nucleotides match TRBD2. This CDR3 has 17 amino acids. Trimming at V came to 5 bases and at J to 4 bases, leaving 10 bases not matched to a gene. CDR1 is MDHEN and CDR2 is SYDVKM in the germline V gene. The CDR3 loop is CASSTPTSGGASYEQYF. The CDR3 bases are TGTGCCAGCAGTACCCCGACTAGCGGGGGGGCATCGTACGAGCAGTACTTC.

The chain has TRBV15 and TRBJ2-3; the match to TRBD2 covers 8 bases. V lost 1 base to trimming and J lost 4 bases; unmatched junction nucleotides: 7. Germline V gene sequence: CDR1 LNHNV, CDR2 YYDKDF (reference sequence). The length of the CDR3 is 16 residues. CDR3 nucleotides: TGTGCCACCAGCAGAGGTGGCGCGGGGGGCGCAGATACGCAGTATTTT. Translated: CATSRGGAGGADTQYF.